This T cell receptor beta chain was recovered during a study of blood T cell repertoires in COVID-19. On the study more broadly: The origin of the acute and convalescent COVID-19 samples was the United States, Italy and Spain.

This clone was recorded a few times. How the authors handled the data: Amplifying reference gene primers gave estimates of nucleated cell counts. Profiling relied on immunoSEQ multiplex PCR, and the TCRdb table lists in-frame clones only, not all of them. V and J calls and clone size are copied from that table; D and trimming were computed from the DNA. The sample yields over 100,000 clones, around 80% seen once. The TCR originated in an elderly woman with active or convalescent COVID-19. Sample: peripheral blood.

CDR3 coding DNA: TGCGCCAGCAGCCGGACTAGCGGGAGGGCAGATACGCAGTATTTT. Translation: CASSRTSGRADTQYF. The chain is built from TRBV5-1 and TRBJ2-3, with TRBD2 matching over 15 bases. V was clipped by 4 bases and J by 4 bases; unmatched bases: 1. This CDR3 is built from 15 residues. The germline gives CDR1 SGHRS, CDR2 YFSETQ.